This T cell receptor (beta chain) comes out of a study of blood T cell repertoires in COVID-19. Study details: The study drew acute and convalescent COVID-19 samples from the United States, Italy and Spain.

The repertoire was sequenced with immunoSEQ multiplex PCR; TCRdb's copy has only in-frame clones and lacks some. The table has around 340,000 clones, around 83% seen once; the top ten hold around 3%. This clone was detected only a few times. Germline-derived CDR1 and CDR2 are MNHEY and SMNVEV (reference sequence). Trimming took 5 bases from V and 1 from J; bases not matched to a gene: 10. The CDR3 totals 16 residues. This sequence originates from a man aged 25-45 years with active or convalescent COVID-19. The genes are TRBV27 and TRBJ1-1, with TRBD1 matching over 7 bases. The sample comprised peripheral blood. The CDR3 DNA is TGTGCCAGCAGTCTTGGTTCCGGGACAGAGAACACTGAAGCTTTCTTT. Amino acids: CASSLGSGTENTEAFF.